Listed below are T cell receptor beta chains from one sample, sequenced in a study of immune heterogeneity within non-small cell lung tumors. MiXCR was run by TCRdb on the multiplex PCR reads, yielding one entry per CDR3 protein. The top ten hold around 4.1% of the sample, which has over 30,000 distinct CDR3 sequences, 25% to 30% seen once. Specimen: lung tumor tissue. The receptors were gathered from a man aged 40-49 years with non-small cell lung cancer. The CDR3 runs from the conserved cysteine through the conserved F or W. Each record gives: clone size, CDR3 length, D gene, V gene, J gene, CDR3 protein, CDR3 DNA. A D gene is named only where the DNA matches it firmly. The size field is filled for only some rows; it gives once, few, many or a size class.

>many|13|TRBD1|TRBV30|TRBJ1-5
CWGKGAGNQPQHF
TGTTGGGGGAAGGGGGCCGGCAATCAGCCCCAGCATTTT
>medium-sized|11|.|TRBV11-3|TRBJ1-1
CASSLGREAFF
TGTGCCAGCAGCTTAGGGAGGGAAGCTTTCTTT
>few|14|.|TRBV10-3|TRBJ2-6
CATGPSSGANVLTF
TGTGCCACCGGACCAAGCTCTGGGGCCAACGTCCTGACTTTC
>few|14|TRBD1|TRBV5-1|TRBJ1-5
CASSLAGQKEPQHF
TGCGCCAGCAGCTTGGCGGGACAGAAGGAGCCCCAGCATTTT
>.|16|.|TRBV5-1|TRBJ2-3
CASSSPAPGPTDTQYF
TGCGCCAGCAGCTCTCCCGCCCCCGGGCCCACAGATACGCAGTATTTT
>.|12|TRBD1|TRBV20-1|TRBJ1-1
CSAGQGGTEAFF
TGCAGTGCGGGACAGGGGGGCACTGAAGCTTTCTTT
>few|14|.|TRBV4-3|TRBJ2-2
CASSHRDRIGELFF
TGCGCCAGCAGCCACCGAGACAGGATCGGGGAGCTGTTTTTT
>many|16|.|TRBV12-3/TRBV12-4|TRBJ2-2
CASSFIGLTNTGELFF
TGTGCCAGCAGTTTTATTGGGTTAACGAACACCGGGGAGCTGTTTTTT
>.|14|TRBD1|TRBV5-8|TRBJ2-5
CACSQRTGEETQYF
TGTGCCTGCAGCCAAAGGACAGGGGAAGAGACCCAGTACTTC
>.|14|TRBD1|TRBV4-2|TRBJ2-7
CASSQANDRARRYF
TGTGCCAGCAGCCAAGCCAATGACAGGGCGAGGCGGTACTTC